Below, one T cell receptor beta chain is given with its context. The antigen it recognizes is unknown. Qualities for individual bases were not recorded, and no much larger clone is one base off. The data belong to a study of CD4 T cells in relation to SARS-CoV-2 and coronaviruses (dated by TCRdb to the early 2020s). Regarding the complete study: In the ViraFEST assay, PBMCs were grown with antigen for around ten days, and TCR beta CDR3s were then sequenced to identify antigen-specific clonal expansions. An HIV-1 Nef peptide pool or a culture without peptide was used as the negative reference condition. Samples from a few pre-COVID donors and the naive versus memory experiments were sequenced with the Adaptive Biotechnologies TCR-sequencing kit; other data were Illumina-based. For other donors in the study, expansion assays were sequenced with a different, Illumina-based TCR-beta assay. Using patient-derived lymphoblastoid cell lines, the shared crossreactive spike epitopes were mapped to their HLA restriction. Memory CD4+ T cell crossreactivity between SARS-CoV-2 and common cold coronavirus spike proteins was assessed at the TCR clonotype level in the study.

The paper as a whole reports these results and caveats: Crossreactive clones showed significantly weaker SARS-CoV-2-driven expansion than monoreactive clones, consistent with antigenic imprinting. Crossreactivity analysis centred on spike protein, so crossreactivity against other viral proteins was not assessed. No donor contributed both pre-pandemic and post-infection samples, which limited tracing the source of pre-existing responses. Roughly 67% of donors had memory CD4+ clonotypes that crossrecognized SARS-CoV-2 and at least one common cold coronavirus spike. The study was constrained by small numbers of patients and of tested TCRs.

Library prep was done by the immunoSEQ multiplex PCR assay. The authors' analysis ran thus. During preprocessing, nonproductive sequences were removed, along with CDR3s that did not begin with C, did not end with F or W, or were shorter than 7 amino acids. Antigen-specific clonotypes were called with the MANAFEST web app, based on expansion relative to reference and other culture wells. To be counted as positive, a clone had to show significant expansion compared with the reference culture, at an FDR below 0.05, in 2 of 3 replicate wells. A further requirement for positive clones was significant expansion compared with all other tandem wells, along with an odds ratio above 5. Pairwise Levenshtein distance, computed with the stringdist R package after three terminal residues were trimmed from each end, was used as the measure of CDR3 homology. TCRdb mirrors the immuneACCESS table, restricted to in-frame sequences. Some clones are absent from its copies; in checked studies, under half trace to an unresolved V gene, and the reason for the others is unknown. V and J calls and clone size are as listed in that table; D and trimming were resolved from the DNA. The sample table shows more than 20,000 clones, and around 75% are seen once. The ten largest account for 12% of the sample.

CD4+ T cells from unexposed donors were collected before the COVID-19 pandemic (2011-2018). After approximately 11 days of culture, CD4+ T cells were isolated with the EasySep CD4+ T cell isolation kit. Unexposed donor CD4+ T cells were tested for reactivity to SARS-CoV-2 S and N and four common cold coronavirus spike pools, as cell number allowed. PBMCs were cultured at a few million per well in IMDM supplemented with around 4.7% human AB serum and 10 IU/ml IL-2. Half of the culture medium was replaced with fresh IL-2-containing medium on days 3 and 7. In general, triplicate replicate wells were used for every peptide culture condition. Leukapheresis product for the unexposed donors was bought commercially. Ficoll-Paque PLUS gradient centrifugation was used to isolate PBMCs from either whole blood or leukapheresis product. PBMCs were either used fresh in the expansion assay or cryopreserved at -140 degrees C. The QIAamp Micro DNA Kit was used to extract genomic DNA from the CD4+ T cells.

Looking up the germline V gene yields CDR1 SGHTA and CDR2 FQGTGA. V and J are trimmed by 5 bases and 4 bases, and the gene matches miss 7 bases of the junction. The CDR3, from cysteine to phenylalanine, totals 14 residues. The kept DNA is CDR3 alone, 42 bases in frame from the first base. The sequence came from a human donor in good health. The sequenced material came from CD4+ T cells from PBMCs, cultured in vitro. The chain is made from TRBV7-3 and TRBJ1-1; 7 bases in the middle match TRBD1. The nucleotide sequence reads as follows: TGTGCCAGCAGCCCTGAACAGGGGAGCACTGAAGCTTTCTTT. Translated, it gives CASSPEQGSTEAFF.